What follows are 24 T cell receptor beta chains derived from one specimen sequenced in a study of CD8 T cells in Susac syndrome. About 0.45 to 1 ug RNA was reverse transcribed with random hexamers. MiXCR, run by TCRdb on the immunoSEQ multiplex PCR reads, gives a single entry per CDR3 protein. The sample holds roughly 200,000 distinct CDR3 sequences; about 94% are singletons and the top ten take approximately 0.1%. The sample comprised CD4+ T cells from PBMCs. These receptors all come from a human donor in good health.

CDR3 nucleotide sequence: TGCAGTGCTAGAGGACCCCGGGACTTCTCAAACGGGCAGTACTTC. This encodes CSARGPRDFSNGQYF. J is TRBJ2-7 and V is TRBV20-1; perhaps TRBD2 as D (6 bases). The CDR3 has 15 residues. V was shortened by 1 base and J by 9 bases, with 22 bases between the two germline ends. Germline CDR1 DFQATT, CDR2 SNEGSKA (reference sequence).

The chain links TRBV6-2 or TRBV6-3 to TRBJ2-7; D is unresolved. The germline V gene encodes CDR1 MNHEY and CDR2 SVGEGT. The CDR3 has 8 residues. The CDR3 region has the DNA TGTGGCGACTACGAGCAGTACTTC. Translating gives CGDYEQYF.

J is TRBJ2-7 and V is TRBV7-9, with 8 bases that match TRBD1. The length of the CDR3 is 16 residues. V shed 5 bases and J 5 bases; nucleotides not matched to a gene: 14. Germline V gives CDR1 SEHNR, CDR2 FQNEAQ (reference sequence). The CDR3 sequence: CASSRYRGQADNEQYF. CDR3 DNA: TGTGCCAGCAGCCGTTACCGGGGACAGGCGGACAACGAGCAGTACTTC.

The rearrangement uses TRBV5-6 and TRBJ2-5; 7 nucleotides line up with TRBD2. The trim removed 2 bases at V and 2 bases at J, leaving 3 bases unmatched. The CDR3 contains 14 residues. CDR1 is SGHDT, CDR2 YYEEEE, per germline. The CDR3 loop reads CASSFLAVQETQYF. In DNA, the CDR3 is TGTGCCAGCAGCTTCCTAGCGGTTCAAGAGACCCAGTACTTC.

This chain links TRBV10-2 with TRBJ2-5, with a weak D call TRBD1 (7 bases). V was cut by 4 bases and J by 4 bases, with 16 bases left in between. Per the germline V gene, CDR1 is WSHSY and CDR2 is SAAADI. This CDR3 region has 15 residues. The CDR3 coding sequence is TGCGCCAGCAGTGTACAGGGGCTCGGGGGAGAGACCCAGTACTTC. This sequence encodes CASSVQGLGGETQYF.

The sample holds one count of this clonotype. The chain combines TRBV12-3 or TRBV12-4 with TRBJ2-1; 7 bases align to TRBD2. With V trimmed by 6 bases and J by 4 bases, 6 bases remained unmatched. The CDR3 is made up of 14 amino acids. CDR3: CASRPAGEYNEQFF. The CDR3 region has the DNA TGTGCCAGCAGACCTGCGGGAGAGTACAATGAGCAGTTCTTC.

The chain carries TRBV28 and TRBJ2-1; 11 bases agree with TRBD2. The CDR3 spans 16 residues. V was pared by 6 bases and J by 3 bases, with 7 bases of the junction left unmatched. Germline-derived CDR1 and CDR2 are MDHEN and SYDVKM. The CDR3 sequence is CASSPTGTSGYNEQFF. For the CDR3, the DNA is TGTGCCAGCAGCCCGACCGGGACTAGCGGCTACAATGAGCAGTTCTTC.

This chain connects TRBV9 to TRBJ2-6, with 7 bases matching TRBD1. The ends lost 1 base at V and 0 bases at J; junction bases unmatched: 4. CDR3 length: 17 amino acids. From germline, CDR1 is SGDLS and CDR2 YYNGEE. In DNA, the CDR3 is TGTGCCAGCAGCGTAAGGGACAGCCTCTCTGGGGCCAACGTCCTGACTTTC. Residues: CASSVRDSLSGANVLTF.

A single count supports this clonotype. The CDR3 nucleotides read TGTGCCAGCTCACCACCCGAGACTAGCGGGAGAAGGTACGAGCAGTACTTC. This codes for CASSPPETSGRRYEQYF. The V and J genes are TRBV18 and TRBJ2-7; 12 bases align to TRBD2. In germline, CDR1 is KGHSH, CDR2 LQKENI. The CDR3 contains 17 residues. J gave up 4 bases and V 0 bases, and 7 bases lay outside the gene matches. Filled out from reference TRBV18 and TRBJ2-7, the complete variable domain reads NAGVMQNPRHLVRRRGQEARLRCSPMKGHSHVYWYRQLPEEGLKFMVYLQKENIIDESGMPKERFSAEFPKEGPSILRIQQVVRGDSAAYFCASSPPETSGRRYEQYFGPGTRLTVT.

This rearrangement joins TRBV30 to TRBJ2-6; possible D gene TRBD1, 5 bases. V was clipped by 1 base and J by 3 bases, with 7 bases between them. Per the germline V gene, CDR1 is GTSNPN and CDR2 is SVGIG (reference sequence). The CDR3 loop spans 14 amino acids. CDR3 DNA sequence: TGTGCCTGGAGTGAGGGGTATGGGGCCAACGTCCTGACTTTC. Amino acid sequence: CAWSEGYGANVLTF.

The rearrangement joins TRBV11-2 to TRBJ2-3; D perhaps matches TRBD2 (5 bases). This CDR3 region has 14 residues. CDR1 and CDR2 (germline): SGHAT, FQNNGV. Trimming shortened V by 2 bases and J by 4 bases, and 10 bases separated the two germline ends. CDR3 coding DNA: TGTGCCAGCAGCTTAACTAGTCACGCAGATACGCAGTATTTT. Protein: CASSLTSHADTQYF.

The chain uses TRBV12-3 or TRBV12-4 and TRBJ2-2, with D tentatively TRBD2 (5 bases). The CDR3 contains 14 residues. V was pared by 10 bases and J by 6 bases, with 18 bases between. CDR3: CANQSPSWAGELFF. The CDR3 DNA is TGTGCCAACCAATCTCCTAGCTGGGCCGGGGAGCTGTTTTTT.

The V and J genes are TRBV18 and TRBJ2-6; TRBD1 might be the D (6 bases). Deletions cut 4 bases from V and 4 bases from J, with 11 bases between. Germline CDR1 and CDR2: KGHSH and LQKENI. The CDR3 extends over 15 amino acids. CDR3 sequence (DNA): TGTGCCAGCTCACTACAGGGCCCCGGGGCCAACGTCCTGACTTTC. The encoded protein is CASSLQGPGANVLTF.

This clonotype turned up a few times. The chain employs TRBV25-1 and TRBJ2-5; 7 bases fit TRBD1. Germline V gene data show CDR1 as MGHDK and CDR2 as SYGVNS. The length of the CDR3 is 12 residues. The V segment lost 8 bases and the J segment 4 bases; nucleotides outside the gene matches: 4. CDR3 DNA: TGTGCCAGCTCTCCAGGGGGAGAGACCCAGTACTTC. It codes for CASSPGGETQYF. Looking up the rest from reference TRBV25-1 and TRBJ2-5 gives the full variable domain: EADIYQTPRYLVIGTGKKITLECSQTMGHDKMYWYQQDPGMELHLIHYSYGVNSTEKGDLSSESTVSRIRTEHFPLTLESARPSHTSQYLCASSPGGETQYFGPGTRLLVL.

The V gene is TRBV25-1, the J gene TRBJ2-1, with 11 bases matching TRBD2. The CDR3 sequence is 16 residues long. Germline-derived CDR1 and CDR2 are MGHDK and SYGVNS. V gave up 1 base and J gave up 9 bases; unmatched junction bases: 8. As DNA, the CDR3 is TGTGCCAGCAGTGAATCGAGGACTAGCGGGTTCCTTGAGCAGTTCTTC. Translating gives CASSESRTSGFLEQFF. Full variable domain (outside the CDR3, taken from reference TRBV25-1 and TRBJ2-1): EADIYQTPRYLVIGTGKKITLECSQTMGHDKMYWYQQDPGMELHLIHYSYGVNSTEKGDLSSESTVSRIRTEHFPLTLESARPSHTSQYLCASSESRTSGFLEQFFGPGTRLTVL.

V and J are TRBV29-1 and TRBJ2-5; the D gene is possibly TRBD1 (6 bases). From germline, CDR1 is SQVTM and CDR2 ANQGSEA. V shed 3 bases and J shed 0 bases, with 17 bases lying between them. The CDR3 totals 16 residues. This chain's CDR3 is CSVEGWEYRDQETQYF. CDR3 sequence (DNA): TGCAGCGTTGAGGGATGGGAATACAGGGACCAAGAGACCCAGTACTTC.

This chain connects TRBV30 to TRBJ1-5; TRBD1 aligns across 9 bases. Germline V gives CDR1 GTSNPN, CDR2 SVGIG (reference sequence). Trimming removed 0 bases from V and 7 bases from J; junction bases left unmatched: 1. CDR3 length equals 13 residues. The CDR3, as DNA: TGTGCCTGGAGTGTAACAGGGGGCCAGCCCCAGCATTTT. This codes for CAWSVTGGQPQHF. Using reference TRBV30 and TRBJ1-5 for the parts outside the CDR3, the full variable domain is SQTIHQWPATLVQPVGSPLSLECTVEGTSNPNLYWYRQAAGRGLQLLFYSVGIGQISSEVPQNLSASRPQDRQFILSSKKLLLSDSGFYLCAWSVTGGQPQHFGDGTRLSIL.

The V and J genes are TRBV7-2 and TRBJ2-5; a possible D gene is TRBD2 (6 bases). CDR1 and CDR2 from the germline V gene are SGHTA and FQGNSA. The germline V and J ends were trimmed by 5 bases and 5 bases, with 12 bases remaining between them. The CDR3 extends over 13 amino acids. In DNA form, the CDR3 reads TGTGCCAGCAGCCCTATAGCGGTGGAGACCCAGTACTTC. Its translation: CASSPIAVETQYF.

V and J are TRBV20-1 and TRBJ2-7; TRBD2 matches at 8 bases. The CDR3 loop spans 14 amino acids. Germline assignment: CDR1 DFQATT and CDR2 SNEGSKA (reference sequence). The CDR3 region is CSHEEPGGRYEQYF. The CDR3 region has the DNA TGCAGCCACGAGGAACCGGGAGGGAGGTACGAGCAGTACTTC.

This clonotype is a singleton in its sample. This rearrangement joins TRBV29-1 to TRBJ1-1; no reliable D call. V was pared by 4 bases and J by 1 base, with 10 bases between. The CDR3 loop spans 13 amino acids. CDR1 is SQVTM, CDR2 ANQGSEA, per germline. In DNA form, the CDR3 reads TGCAGCGTTGGAGGGCTGGGGAACACTGAAGCTTTCTTT. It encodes CSVGGLGNTEAFF.

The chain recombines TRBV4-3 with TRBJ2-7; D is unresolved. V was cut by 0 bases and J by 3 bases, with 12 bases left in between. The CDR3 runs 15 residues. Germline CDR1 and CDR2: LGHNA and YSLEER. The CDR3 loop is CASSQDRQTIYEQYF. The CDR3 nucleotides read TGCGCCAGCAGCCAAGATCGGCAGACCATCTACGAGCAGTACTTC.

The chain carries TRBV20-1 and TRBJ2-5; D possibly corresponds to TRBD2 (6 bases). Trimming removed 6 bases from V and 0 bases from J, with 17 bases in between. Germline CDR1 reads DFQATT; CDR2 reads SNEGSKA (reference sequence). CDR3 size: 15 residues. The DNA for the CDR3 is TGCAGTGCCATTCGGGAGAATGGGTACCAAGAGACCCAGTACTTC. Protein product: CSAIRENGYQETQYF.

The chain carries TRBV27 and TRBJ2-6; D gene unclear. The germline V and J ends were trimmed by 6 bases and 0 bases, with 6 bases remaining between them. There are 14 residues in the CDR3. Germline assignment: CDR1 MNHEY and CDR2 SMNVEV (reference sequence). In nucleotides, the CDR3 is TGTGCCAGCAGCTCCAACTCTGGGGCCAACGTCCTGACTTTC. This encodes CASSSNSGANVLTF.

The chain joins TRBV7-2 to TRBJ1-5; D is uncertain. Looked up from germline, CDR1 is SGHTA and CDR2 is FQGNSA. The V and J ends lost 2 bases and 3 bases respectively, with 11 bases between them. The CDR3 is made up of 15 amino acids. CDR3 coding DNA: TGTGCCAGCAGCTTACAAGAGGGCCTCAATCAGCCCCAGCATTTT. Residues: CASSLQEGLNQPQHF.